This T cell receptor beta chain was profiled in a study of CD8+ T cells in alopecia areata. The study's findings and limits: Many expanded lesional clones persisted during tofacitinib (in both scalp and blood).

Treatment reported: oral pan-JAK inhibitor, 5-10 mg twice daily. Concerning this clone itself: Its cognate antigen is unknown.

RNA, once extracted, was reverse transcribed into cDNA for use as the sequencing template. Using immunoSEQ multiplex PCR, the repertoire was profiled, and TCRdb retains in-frame clones only, with some absent. Of around 160,000 clones listed, around three fifths are singletons. The CDR3 sequence is 13 residues long. V was pared by 2 bases and J by 6 bases, with 13 bases between. Per germline, CDR1 SQVTM and CDR2 ANQGSEA. The sequence came from a human donor with alopecia areata. The material was CD4+ T cells sorted from blood, obtained at week 24, from a patient treated with tofacitinib. V gene TRBV29-1 combines with J gene TRBJ1-2, with a weak D call TRBD1 (5 bases). The CDR3 protein is CSVESGREDGYTF. DNA for the CDR3: TGCAGCGTTGAATCAGGGAGAGAGGATGGCTACACCTTC. Full variable domain (rest looked up from reference TRBV29-1 and TRBJ1-2): SAVISQKPSRDICQRGTSLTIQCQVDSQVTMMFWYRQQPGQSLTLIATANQGSEATYESGFVIDKFPISRPNLTFSTLTVSNMSPEDSSIYLCSVESGREDGYTFGSGTRLTVV.